This T cell receptor (beta chain) was sequenced in a study of blood T cell repertoires in COVID-19. At the level of the study: Both acute and convalescent COVID-19 samples were obtained from the United States, Italy and Spain.

Generated by immunoSEQ multiplex PCR, the TCRdb table keeps only in-frame clones and is missing some. The sample contains some 200,000 clones, approximately 90% of which appear only once. Germline V gene lookup returns CDR1 SGHRS and CDR2 YFSETQ. This CDR3 is built from 16 residues. The J segment lost 0 bases and the V segment lost 4 bases, leaving 9 bases of the junction unmatched. This clone was recorded once. Sequencing was performed on peripheral blood. This sequence joins TRBV5-1 and TRBJ1-1, with 7 positions matching TRBD1. This receptor was taken from an elderly man with acute or convalescent COVID-19. CDR3 in amino acids: CASSPGQVSVNTEAFF. As DNA, the CDR3 is TGCGCCAGCAGCCCCGGACAGGTTTCCGTGAACACTGAAGCTTTCTTT.